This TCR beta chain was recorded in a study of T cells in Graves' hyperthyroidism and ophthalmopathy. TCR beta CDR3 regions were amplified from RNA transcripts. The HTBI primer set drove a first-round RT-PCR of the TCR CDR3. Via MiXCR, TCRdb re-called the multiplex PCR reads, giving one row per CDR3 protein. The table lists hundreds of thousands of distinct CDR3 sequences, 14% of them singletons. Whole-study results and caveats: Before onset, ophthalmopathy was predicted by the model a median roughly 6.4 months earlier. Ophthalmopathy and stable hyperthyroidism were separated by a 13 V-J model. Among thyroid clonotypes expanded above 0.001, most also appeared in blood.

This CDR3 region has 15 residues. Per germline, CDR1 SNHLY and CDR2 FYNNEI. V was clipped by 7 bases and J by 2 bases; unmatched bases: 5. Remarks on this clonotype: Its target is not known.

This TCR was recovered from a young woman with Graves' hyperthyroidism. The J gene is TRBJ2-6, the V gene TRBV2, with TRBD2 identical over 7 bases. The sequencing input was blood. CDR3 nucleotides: TGTGCCAGCACAACTCGGGGGGCTGGGGCCAACGTCCTGACTTTC. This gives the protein CASTTRGAGANVLTF.